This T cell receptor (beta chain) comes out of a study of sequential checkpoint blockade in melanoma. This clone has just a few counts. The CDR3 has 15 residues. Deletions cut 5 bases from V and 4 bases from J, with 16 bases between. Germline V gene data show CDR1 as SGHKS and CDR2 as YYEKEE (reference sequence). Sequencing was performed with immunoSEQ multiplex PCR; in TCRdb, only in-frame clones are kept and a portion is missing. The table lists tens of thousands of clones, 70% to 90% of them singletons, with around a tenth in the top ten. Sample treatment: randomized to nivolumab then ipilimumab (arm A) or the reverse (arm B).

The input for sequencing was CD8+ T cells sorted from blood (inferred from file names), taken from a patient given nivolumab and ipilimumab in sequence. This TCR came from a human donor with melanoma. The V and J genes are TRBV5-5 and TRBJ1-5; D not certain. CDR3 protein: CASSTDDDINQPQHF. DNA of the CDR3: TGTGCCAGCAGTACCGATGATGACATTAATCAGCCCCAGCATTTT.